This TCR beta chain was profiled in a study of blood T cell repertoires in COVID-19. The CDR3 extends over 15 amino acids. Germline trimming cut 3 bases from V and 3 bases from J; bases unmatched to any gene: 4. In germline, CDR1 is WNHNN, CDR2 SYGVQD (reference sequence). Participant age was roughly 18 to 90 years, and participants resided in approximately 25 US areas. Cohort assignment relied on participant-reported clinical history. Produced via immunoSEQ multiplex PCR; TCRdb's table is partial and in-frame only. This table holds around 280,000 clones, roughly 85% found once. The sequencing sample was made of PBMCs or T cells enriched from blood (not recorded which). The clonotype comes from a woman aged 40 to 50 who had recovered from COVID-19. The gene calls are TRBV10-1 and TRBJ2-3; 9 bases fit TRBD2. CDR3 DNA sequence: TGCGCCAGCAGTGACCCAGCGGGAGGAACAGATACGCAGTATTTT. Encoded protein: CASSDPAGGTDTQYF.